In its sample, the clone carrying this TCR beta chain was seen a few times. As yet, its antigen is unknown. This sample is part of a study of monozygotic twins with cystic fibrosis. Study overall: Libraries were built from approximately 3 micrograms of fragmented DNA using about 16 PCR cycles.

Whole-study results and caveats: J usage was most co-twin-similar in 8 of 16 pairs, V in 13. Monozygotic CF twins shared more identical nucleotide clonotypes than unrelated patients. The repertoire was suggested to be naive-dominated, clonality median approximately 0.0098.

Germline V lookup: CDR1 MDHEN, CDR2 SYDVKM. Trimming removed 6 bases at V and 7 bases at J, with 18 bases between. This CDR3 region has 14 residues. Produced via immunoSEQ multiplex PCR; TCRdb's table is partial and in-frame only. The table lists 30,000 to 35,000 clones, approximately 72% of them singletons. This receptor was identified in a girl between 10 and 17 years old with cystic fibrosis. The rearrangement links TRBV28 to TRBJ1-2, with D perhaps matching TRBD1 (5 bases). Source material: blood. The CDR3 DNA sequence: TGTGCCAGCAGACCGCCGATGGGGCAGATTGGCTACACCTTC. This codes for CASRPPMGQIGYTF.